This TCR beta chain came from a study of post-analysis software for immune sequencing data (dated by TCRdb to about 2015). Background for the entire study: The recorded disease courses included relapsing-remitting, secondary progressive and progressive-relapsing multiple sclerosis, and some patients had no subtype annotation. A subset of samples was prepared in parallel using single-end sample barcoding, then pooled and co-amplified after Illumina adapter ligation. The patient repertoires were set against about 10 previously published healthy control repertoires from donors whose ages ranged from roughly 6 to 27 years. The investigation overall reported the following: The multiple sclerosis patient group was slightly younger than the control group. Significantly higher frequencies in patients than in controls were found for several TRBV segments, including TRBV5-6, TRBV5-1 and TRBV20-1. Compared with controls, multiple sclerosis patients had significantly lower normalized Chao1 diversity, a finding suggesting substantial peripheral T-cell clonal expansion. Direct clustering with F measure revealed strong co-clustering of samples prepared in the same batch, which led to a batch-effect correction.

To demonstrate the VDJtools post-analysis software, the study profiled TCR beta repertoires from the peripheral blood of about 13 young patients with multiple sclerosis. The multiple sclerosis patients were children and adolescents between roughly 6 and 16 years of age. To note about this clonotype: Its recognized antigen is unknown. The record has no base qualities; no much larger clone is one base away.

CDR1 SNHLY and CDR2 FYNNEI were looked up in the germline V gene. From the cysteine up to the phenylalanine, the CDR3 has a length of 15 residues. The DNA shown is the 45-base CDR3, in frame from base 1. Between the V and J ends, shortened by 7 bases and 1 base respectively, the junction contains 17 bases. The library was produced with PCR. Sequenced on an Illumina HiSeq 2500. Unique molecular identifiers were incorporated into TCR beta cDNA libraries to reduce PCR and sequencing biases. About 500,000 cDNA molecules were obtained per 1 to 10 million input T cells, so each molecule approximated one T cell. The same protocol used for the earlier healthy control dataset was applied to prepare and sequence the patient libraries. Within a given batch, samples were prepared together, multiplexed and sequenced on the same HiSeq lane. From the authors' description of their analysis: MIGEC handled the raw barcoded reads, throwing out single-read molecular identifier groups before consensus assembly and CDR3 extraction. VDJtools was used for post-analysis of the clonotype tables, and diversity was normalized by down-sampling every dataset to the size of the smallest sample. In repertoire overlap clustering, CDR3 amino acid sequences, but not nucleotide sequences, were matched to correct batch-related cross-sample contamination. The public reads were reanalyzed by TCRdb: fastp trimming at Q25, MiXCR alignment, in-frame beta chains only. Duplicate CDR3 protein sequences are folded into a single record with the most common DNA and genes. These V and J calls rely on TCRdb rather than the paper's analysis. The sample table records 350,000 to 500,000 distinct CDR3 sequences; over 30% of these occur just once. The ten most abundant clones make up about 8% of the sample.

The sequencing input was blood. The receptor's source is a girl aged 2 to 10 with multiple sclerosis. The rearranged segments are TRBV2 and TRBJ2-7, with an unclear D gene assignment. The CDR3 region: CASNLRPSNSYEQYF. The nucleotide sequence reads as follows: TGTGCCAGCAACCTTCGACCCAGCAATTCCTACGAGCAGTACTTC.